Listed below are T cell receptor beta chains from one sample, sequenced in a study of cytomegalovirus exposure and HLA in healthy donors. TCRdb's copy holds only in-frame clones and misses some; the assay was immunoSEQ multiplex PCR. This repertoire shows about 150,000 clones, 70% to 85% found once; its top ten account for under 2.5%. Sequencing was performed on PBMCs. Receptors originate from a man younger than 45 in good health and CMV-seronegative. The CDR3 runs from the conserved cysteine through the conserved F or W. D genes are given only for firm matches. For some rows the clone size is stated as once, few or many, or as a class when expanded; others skip it.

cdr3_aa | cdr3_nt | clone_size | v_call | d_call | j_call
CASGLANDEQYF | TGTGCCAGCGGACTAGCGAATGACGAGCAGTACTTC | . | TRBV9 | TRBD2 | TRBJ2-7
CASSEAMGQGNQPQHF | TGTGCCAGCAGTGAAGCAATGGGACAGGGAAATCAGCCCCAGCATTTT | medium-sized | TRBV6-1 | TRBD1 | TRBJ1-5
CAISERGLGANEKLFF | TGTGCCATCAGTGAGAGGGGGCTAGGAGCTAATGAAAAACTGTTTTTT | . | TRBV10-3 | TRBD1 | TRBJ1-4
CASSFQGGSGQPQHF | TGTGCCAGCAGTTTCCAGGGGGGTTCGGGTCAGCCCCAGCATTTT | . | TRBV28 | TRBD1 | TRBJ1-5
CASSPVTGALYNEQFF | TGTGCCAGCTCACCAGTTACAGGGGCGCTATACAATGAGCAGTTCTTC | . | TRBV18 | TRBD1 | TRBJ2-1
CASSLGQMNTEAFF | TGTGCCAGCAGCTTAGGTCAGATGAACACTGAAGCTTTCTTT | . | TRBV7-2 | . | TRBJ1-1
CASGTGDYSPLHF | TGTGCCAGCGGGACAGGGGATTATTCACCCCTCCACTTT | . | TRBV28 | TRBD1 | TRBJ1-6
CASRESSGNTIYF | TGTGCCAGCCGAGAGAGCTCTGGAAACACCATATATTTT | few | TRBV2 | . | TRBJ1-3
CATATGTGGFYEQYF | TGTGCCACCGCAACCGGGACAGGGGGCTTCTACGAGCAGTACTTC | . | TRBV6-1 | TRBD1 | TRBJ2-7
CASSLARQETQYF | TGTGCCAGCAGCTTAGCCAGACAAGAGACCCAGTACTTC | . | TRBV7-6 | . | TRBJ2-5
CSARGDRANPNTGELFF | TGCAGCGCGCGAGGAGACAGGGCTAACCCGAACACCGGGGAGCTGTTTTTT | . | TRBV29-1 | TRBD1 | TRBJ2-2
CASSPPRTYEQYF | TGCGCCAGCAGCCCGCCGCGAACCTACGAGCAGTACTTC | . | TRBV5-1 | . | TRBJ2-7
CASSLVPDSNYGYTF | TGTGCCAGCAGCTTAGTACCGGACAGTAACTATGGCTACACCTTC | . | TRBV7-2 | . | TRBJ1-2
CASSLVGGYTDTQYF | TGCGCCAGCAGCTTGGTCGGGGGATACACAGATACGCAGTATTTT | . | TRBV5-1 | . | TRBJ2-3
CASSVMQGGSANYGYTF | TGTGCCAGCAGCGTCATGCAGGGAGGTTCGGCTAACTATGGCTACACCTTC | few | TRBV9 | . | TRBJ1-2
CASSLNSGATEAFF | TGTGCCAGCAGTTTAAATTCAGGGGCCACTGAAGCTTTCTTT | . | TRBV27 | . | TRBJ1-1
CASSITQDQEQFF | TGTGCCAGTAGTATAACACAGGACCAGGAGCAGTTCTTC | . | TRBV19 | . | TRBJ2-1
CASSDWTGRNSPLHF | TGTGCCAGCAGTGATTGGACAGGGCGCAATTCACCCCTCCACTTT | few | TRBV6-1 | TRBD1 | TRBJ1-6
CASRTGPPDTQYF | TGTGCCAGCAGAACAGGGCCCCCAGATACGCAGTATTTT | . | TRBV25-1 | . | TRBJ2-3
CASSTGQPNTEAFF | TGTGCCAGCAGTACAGGACAGCCGAACACTGAAGCTTTCTTT | few | TRBV28 | . | TRBJ1-1
CASSRGSYEQYF | TGTGCCAGCAGCCGGGGATCCTACGAGCAGTACTTC | once | TRBV5-5 | . | TRBJ2-7